This TCR beta chain was documented in a study of shared clonotypes between healthy human individuals. A deep-level run was used for the assay. Each cell subset's genomic DNA was divided evenly among several immunoSEQ plates. Amplification in unsorted PBMC replicate PCRs started from around 0.3 ug DNA, which equals approximately 28,000 T cell genomes. Method: immunoSEQ multiplex PCR; TCRdb's copy keeps in-frame clones and lacks some. The sample consists of more than 450,000 clones, roughly 78% of them appearing once. Caucasian adults living in Nashville, Tennessee, provided all samples. CDR3 length: 15 amino acids. V was pared by 4 bases and J by 2 bases, with 5 bases of the junction left unmatched. Germline lookup yields CDR1 LGHNA and CDR2 YNFKEQ.

V usage is TRBV4-2 and J usage is TRBJ2-7; 10 bases align to TRBD1. The receptor's source is a woman aged 40-49 years in good health. Some clones in this sample may be carry-over from other donors' samples. Sequencing was carried out using PBMCs. The CDR3 here is CASSPGTGATYEQYF. CDR3 nucleotide sequence: TGTGCCAGCAGCCCGGGGACAGGGGCCACCTACGAGCAGTACTTC.